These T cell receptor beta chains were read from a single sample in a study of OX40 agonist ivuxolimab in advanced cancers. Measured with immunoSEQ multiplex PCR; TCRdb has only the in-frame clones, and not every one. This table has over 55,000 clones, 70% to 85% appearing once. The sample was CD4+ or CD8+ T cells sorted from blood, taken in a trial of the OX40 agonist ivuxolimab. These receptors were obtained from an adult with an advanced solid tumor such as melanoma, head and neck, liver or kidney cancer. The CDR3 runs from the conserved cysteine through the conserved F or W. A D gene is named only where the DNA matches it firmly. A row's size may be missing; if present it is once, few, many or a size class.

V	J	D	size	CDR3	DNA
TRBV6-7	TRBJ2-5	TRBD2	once	CASSYSKGLAGGQETQYF	TGTGCCAGCAGTTACTCGAAGGGACTAGCGGGGGGGCAAGAGACCCAGTACTTC
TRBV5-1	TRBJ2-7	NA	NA	CASSLGGAGYEQYF	TGCGCCAGCAGCTTGGGGGGGGCTGGCTACGAGCAGTACTTC
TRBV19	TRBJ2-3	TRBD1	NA	CASSTLAGQGSQYF	TGTGCCAGTTCCACCCTTGCGGGACAGGGGTCGCAGTATTTT
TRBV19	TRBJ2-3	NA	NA	CASSKKAQTNTDTQYF	TGTGCCAGTAGTAAGAAGGCCCAAACTAACACAGATACGCAGTATTTT
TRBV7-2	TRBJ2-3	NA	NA	CASSLEGGPVDTQYF	TGTGCCAGCAGCTTGGAGGGGGGGCCCGTAGATACGCAGTATTTT
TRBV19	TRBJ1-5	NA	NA	CASSGGLGNQPQHF	TGTGCCAGTAGTGGGGGGCTCGGGAATCAGCCCCAGCATTTT
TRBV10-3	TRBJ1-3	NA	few	CAISLTRAVSGNTIYF	TGTGCCATCAGTTTAACCAGGGCGGTCTCTGGAAACACCATATATTTT
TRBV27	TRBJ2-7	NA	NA	CASSSSTSRAYEQYF	TGTGCCAGCAGTTCCTCGACTAGTAGGGCCTACGAGCAGTACTTC
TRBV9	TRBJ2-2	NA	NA	CASSVYLTGNTGELFF	TGTGCCAGCAGCGTCTACCTTACAGGAAACACCGGGGAGCTGTTTTTT
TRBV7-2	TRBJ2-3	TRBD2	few	CATASGGTDTQYF	TGTGCCACCGCTAGCGGGGGCACAGATACGCAGTATTTT
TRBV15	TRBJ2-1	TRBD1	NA	CATSRRGRDRGNEQFF	TGTGCCACCAGCAGACGGGGGCGGGACAGGGGGAATGAGCAGTTCTTC
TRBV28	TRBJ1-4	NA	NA	CASTRGTNEKLFF	TGTGCCAGCACCCGGGGAACTAATGAAAAACTGTTTTTT
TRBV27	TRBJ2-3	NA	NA	CASSLKLDTVPDAQYF	TGTGCCAGCAGTTTAAAGTTAGATACGGTCCCAGATGCGCAGTATTTT
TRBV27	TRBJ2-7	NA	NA	CASGQFSYEQYF	TGTGCCAGCGGACAGTTCTCCTACGAGCAGTACTTC
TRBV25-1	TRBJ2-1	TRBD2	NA	CASSGVAGGSYNEQFF	TGTGCCAGCAGTGGGGTAGCGGGAGGATCCTACAATGAGCAGTTCTTC
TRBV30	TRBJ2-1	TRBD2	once	CAWDAGGGNEQFF	TGTGCCTGGGATGCGGGAGGCGGCAATGAGCAGTTCTTC
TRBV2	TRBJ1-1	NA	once	CASSGRAEGTEAFF	TGTGCCAGCAGTGGACGGGCGGAGGGCACTGAAGCTTTCTTT
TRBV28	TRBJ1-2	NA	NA	CASLDLYGYTF	TGTGCCAGCCTTGATCTTTATGGCTACACCTTC
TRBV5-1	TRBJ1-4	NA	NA	CASSFGNEKLFF	TGCGCCAGCAGCTTTGGGAATGAAAAACTGTTTTTT
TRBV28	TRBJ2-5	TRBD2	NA	CASSPAGGVGETQYF	TGTGCCAGCAGTCCGGCGGGGGGCGTTGGGGAGACCCAGTACTTC
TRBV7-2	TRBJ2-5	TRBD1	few	CASSPDRGGETQYF	TGTGCCAGCAGCCCGGACAGGGGAGGAGAGACCCAGTACTTC
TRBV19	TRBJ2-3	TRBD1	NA	CASRITGGTDTQYF	TGCGCCAGTAGAATAACAGGGGGCACAGATACGCAGTATTTT
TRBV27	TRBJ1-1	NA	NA	CASSRNLKNTEAFF	TGTGCCAGCAGTCGTAATCTGAAGAACACTGAAGCTTTCTTT
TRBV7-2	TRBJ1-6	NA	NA	CASSLRGSYNSPLHF	TGTGCCAGCAGCTTACGAGGGTCCTATAATTCACCCCTCCACTTT
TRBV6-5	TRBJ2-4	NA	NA	CASSYSRGAKNIQYF	TGTGCCAGCAGTTACTCCAGGGGTGCCAAAAACATTCAGTACTTC
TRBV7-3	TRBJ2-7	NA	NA	CASSLGGSLGEQYF	TGTGCCAGCAGCTTAGGTGGGTCGCTGGGCGAGCAGTACTTC